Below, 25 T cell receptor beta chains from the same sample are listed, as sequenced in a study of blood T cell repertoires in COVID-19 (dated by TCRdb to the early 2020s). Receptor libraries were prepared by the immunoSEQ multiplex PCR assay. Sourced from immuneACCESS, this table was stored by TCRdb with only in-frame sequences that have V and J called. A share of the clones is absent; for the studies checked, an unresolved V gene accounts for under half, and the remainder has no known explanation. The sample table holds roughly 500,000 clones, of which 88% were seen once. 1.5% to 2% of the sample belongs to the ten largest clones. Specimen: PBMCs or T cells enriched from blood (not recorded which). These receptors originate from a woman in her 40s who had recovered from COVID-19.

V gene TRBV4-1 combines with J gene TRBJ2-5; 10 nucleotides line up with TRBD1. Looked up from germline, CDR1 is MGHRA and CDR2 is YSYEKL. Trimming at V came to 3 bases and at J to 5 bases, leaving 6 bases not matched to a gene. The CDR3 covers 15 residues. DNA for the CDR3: TGCGCCAGCAGCCAGAGACAGGGGGCGGGGGAGACCCAGTACTTC. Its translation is CASSQRQGAGETQYF.

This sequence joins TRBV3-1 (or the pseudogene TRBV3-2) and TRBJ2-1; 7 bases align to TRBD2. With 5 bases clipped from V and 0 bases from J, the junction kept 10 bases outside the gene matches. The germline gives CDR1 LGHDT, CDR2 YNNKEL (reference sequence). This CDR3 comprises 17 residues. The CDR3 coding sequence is TGTGCCAGCAGCGGACCGCGCGGGAGAAGCTCCTACAATGAGCAGTTCTTC. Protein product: CASSGPRGRSSYNEQFF.

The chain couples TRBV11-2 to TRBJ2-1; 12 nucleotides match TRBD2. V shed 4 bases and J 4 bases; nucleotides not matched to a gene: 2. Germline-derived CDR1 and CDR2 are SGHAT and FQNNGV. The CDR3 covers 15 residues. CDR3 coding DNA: TGTGCCAGCAGCTCGACTAGCGGGGGTTACAATGAGCAGTTCTTC. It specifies CASSSTSGGYNEQFF.

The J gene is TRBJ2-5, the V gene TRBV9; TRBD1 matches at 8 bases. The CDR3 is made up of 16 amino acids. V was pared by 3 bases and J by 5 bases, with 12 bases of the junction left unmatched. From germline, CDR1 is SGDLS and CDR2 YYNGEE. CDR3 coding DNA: TGTGCCAGCAGCGCCTATCGACAGGGGCTTTGGGAGACCCAGTACTTC. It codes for CASSAYRQGLWETQYF. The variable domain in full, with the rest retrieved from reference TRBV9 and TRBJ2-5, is DSGVTQTPKHLITATGQRVTLRCSPRSGDLSVYWYQQSLDQGLQFLIQYYNGEERAKGNILERFSAQQFPDLHSELNLSSLELGDSALYFCASSAYRQGLWETQYFGPGTRLLVL.

The CDR3 bases are TGTGCCAGCAGTGACTCAGGCAGAGGCTATGGCTACACCTTC. Amino acid sequence: CASSDSGRGYGYTF. This rearrangement joins TRBV6-4 to TRBJ1-2; no firm D call. The CDR3 runs to 14 residues. With 0 bases removed from V and 4 bases from J, the gap between germline ends came to 9 bases. Germline V gene sequence: CDR1 MRHNA, CDR2 SNTAGT.

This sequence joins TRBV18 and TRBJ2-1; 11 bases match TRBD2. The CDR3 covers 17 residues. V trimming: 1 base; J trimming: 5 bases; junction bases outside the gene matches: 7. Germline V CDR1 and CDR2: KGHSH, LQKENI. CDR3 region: CASSPQIAGGPHNEQFF. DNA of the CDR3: TGTGCCAGCTCACCACAAATAGCGGGAGGGCCACACAATGAGCAGTTCTTC.

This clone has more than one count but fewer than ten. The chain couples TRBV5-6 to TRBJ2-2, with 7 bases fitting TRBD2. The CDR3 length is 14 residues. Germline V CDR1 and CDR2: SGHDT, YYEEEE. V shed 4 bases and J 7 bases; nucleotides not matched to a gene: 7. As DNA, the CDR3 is TGTGCCAGCAGCCCCGGGACTACTCTCGGGGAGCTGTTTTTT. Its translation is CASSPGTTLGELFF. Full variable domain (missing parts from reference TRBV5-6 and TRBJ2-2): DAGVTQSPTHLIKTRGQQVTLRCSPKSGHDTVSWYQQALGQGPQFIFQYYEEEERQRGNFPDRFSGHQFPNYSSELNVNALLLGDSALYLCASSPGTTLGELFFGEGSRLTVL.

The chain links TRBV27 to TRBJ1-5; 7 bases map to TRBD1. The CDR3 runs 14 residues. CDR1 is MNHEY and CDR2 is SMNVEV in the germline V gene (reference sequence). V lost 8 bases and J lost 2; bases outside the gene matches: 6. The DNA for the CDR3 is TGTGCCAGCGGAAGTGGACAGGGCAATCAGCCCCAGCATTTT. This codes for CASGSGQGNQPQHF.

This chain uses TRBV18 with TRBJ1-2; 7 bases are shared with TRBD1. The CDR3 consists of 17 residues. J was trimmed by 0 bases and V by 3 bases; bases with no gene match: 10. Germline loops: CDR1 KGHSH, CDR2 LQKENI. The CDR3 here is CASSPQTGSLSNYGYTF. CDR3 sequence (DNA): TGTGCCAGCTCACCCCAGACAGGGTCCTTATCTAACTATGGCTACACCTTC.

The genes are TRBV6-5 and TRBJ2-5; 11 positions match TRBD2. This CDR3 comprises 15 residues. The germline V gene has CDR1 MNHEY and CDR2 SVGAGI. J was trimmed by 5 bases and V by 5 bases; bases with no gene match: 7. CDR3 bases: TGTGCCAGCAGTAAACCAGGACTAGCGGGTGAGACCCAGTACTTC. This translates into CASSKPGLAGETQYF.

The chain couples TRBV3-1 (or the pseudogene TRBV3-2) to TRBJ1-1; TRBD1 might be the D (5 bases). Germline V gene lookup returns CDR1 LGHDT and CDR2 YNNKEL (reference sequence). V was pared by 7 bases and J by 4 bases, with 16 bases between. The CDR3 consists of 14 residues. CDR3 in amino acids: CASTLAGAPTEAFF. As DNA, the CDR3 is TGTGCCAGCACCTTGGCTGGGGCCCCCACTGAAGCTTTCTTT.

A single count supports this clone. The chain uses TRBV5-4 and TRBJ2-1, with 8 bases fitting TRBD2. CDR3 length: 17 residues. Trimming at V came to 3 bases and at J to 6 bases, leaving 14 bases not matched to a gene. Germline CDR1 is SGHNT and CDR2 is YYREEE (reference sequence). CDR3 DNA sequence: TGTGCCAGCAGCTCCCCCGGCTCCAGCGGGAGTGGCAATGAGCAGTTCTTC. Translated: CASSSPGSSGSGNEQFF.

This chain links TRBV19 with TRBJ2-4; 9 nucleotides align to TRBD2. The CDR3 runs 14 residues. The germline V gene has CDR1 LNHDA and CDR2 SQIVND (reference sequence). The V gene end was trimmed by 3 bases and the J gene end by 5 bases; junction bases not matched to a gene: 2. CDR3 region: CASSIGGGENIQYF. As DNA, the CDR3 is TGTGCCAGTAGTATTGGCGGGGGGGAAAACATTCAGTACTTC.

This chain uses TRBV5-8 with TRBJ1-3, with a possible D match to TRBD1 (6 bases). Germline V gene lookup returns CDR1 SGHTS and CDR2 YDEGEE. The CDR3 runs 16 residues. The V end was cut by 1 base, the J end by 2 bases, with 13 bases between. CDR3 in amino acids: CASSLRTVLAGNTIYF. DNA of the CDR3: TGTGCCAGCAGCTTGAGGACAGTCCTTGCTGGAAACACCATATATTTT.

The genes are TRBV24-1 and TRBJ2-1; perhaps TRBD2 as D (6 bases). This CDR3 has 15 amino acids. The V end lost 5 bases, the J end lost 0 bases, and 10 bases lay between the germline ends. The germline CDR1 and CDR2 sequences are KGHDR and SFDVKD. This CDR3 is CATSGDSSSYNEQFF. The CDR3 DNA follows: TGTGCCACCAGTGGGGACTCAAGCTCCTACAATGAGCAGTTCTTC.

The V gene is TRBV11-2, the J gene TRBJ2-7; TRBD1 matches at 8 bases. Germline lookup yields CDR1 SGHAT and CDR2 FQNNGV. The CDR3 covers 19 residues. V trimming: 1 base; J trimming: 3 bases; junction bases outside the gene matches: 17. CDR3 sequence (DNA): TGTGCCAGCAGCTTAGGCCGAAGGCGAACAGGGGGTTCATTCTACGAGCAGTACTTC. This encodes CASSLGRRRTGGSFYEQYF.

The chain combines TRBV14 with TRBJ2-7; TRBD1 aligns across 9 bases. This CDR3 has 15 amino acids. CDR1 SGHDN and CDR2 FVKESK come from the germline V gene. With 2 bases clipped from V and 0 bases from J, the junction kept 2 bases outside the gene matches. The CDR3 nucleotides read TGTGCCAGCAGCCAATGGACAGGGGTCTCCTACGAGCAGTACTTC. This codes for CASSQWTGVSYEQYF.

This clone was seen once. In DNA, the CDR3 is TGTGCCAGCAGCTTTGGAGGGAGGGAGACCCAGTACTTC. Its translation: CASSFGGRETQYF. V and J are TRBV5-4 and TRBJ2-5; D possibly corresponds to TRBD2 (6 bases). CDR1 is SGHNT, CDR2 YYREEE, per germline (reference sequence). V lost 2 bases to trimming and J lost 5 bases, with 10 bases between them. This CDR3 is built from 13 residues.

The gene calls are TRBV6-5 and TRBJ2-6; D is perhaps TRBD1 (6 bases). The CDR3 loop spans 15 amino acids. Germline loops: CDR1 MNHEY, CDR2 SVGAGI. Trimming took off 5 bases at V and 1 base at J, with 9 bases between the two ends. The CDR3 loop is CASSRTASGANVLTF. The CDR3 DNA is TGTGCCAGCAGTAGGACAGCATCTGGGGCCAACGTCCTGACTTTC.

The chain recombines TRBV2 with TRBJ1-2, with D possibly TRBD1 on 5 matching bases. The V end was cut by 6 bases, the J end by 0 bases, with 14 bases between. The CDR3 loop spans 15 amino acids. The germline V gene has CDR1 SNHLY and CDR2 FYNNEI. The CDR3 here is CASRGQGVANYGYTF. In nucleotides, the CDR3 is TGTGCCAGCAGGGGGCAAGGTGTAGCTAACTATGGCTACACCTTC.

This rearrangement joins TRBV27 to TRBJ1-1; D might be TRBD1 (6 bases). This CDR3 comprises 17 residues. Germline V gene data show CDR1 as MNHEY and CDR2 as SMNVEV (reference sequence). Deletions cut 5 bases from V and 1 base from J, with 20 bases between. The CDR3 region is CASSTKTGGARNTEAFF. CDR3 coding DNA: TGTGCCAGCAGTACTAAAACCGGGGGGGCCCGGAACACTGAAGCTTTCTTT.

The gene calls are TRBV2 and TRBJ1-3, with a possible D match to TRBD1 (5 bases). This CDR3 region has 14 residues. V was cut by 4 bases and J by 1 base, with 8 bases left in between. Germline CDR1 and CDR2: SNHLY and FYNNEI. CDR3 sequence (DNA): TGTGCCAGCAGTGCCGACAGATCTGGAAACACCATATATTTT. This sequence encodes CASSADRSGNTIYF. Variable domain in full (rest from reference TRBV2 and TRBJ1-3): EPEVTQTPSHQVTQMGQEVILRCVPISNHLYFYWYRQILGQKVEFLVSFYNNEISEKSEIFDDQFSVERPDGSNFTLKIRSTKLEDSAMYFCASSADRSGNTIYFGEGSWLTVV.

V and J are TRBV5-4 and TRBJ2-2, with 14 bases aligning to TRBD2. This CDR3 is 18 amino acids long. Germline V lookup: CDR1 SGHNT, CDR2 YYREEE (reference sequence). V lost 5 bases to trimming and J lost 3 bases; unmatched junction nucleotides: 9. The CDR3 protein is CASRDGTSGSGYTGELFF. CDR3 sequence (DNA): TGTGCCAGCAGGGACGGGACTAGCGGGAGTGGATACACCGGGGAGCTGTTTTTT. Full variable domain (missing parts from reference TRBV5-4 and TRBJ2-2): ETGVTQSPTHLIKTRGQQVTLRCSSQSGHNTVSWYQQALGQGPQFIFQYYREEENGRGNFPPRFSGLQFPNYSSELNVNALELDDSALYLCASRDGTSGSGYTGELFFGEGSRLTVL.

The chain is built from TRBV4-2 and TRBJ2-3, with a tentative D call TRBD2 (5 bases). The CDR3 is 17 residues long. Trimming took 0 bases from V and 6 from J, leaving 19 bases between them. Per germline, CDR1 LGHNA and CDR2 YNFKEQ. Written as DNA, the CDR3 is TGTGCCAGCAGCCAAGATGTAACGGGATCTCAAAGTGATACGCAGTATTTT. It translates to CASSQDVTGSQSDTQYF.

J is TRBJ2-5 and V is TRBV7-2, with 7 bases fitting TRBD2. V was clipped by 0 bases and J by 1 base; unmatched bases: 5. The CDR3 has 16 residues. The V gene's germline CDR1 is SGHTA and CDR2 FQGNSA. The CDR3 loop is CASSLATASGQETQYF. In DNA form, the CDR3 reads TGTGCCAGCAGCTTAGCTACGGCTAGCGGCCAAGAGACCCAGTACTTC.